This entry lists 20 T cell receptor beta chains sequenced from one sample in a study of CD8 T cells in Susac syndrome. RNA amounts of roughly 0.5 to 1 ug underwent reverse transcription with random hexamers. TCRdb re-derived calls from the immunoSEQ multiplex PCR reads in MiXCR, one entry per CDR3 protein. The sample holds roughly 120,000 distinct CDR3 sequences; about 92% are singletons and the top ten take about 0.087%. Input material: CD4+ T cells from PBMCs. These TCRs come from a human donor with multiple sclerosis.

The chain is built from TRBV11-1 and TRBJ2-2; the D gene is possibly TRBD2 (5 bases). There are 15 residues in the CDR3. V lost 7 bases, J lost 4 bases, and 16 bases lay in between. From germline, CDR1 is SGHAT and CDR2 FQDESV (reference sequence). This CDR3 is CASTFLRAATGELFF. CDR3 DNA: TGTGCCAGCACCTTCCTGCGGGCCGCCACCGGGGAGCTGTTTTTT.

This rearrangement joins TRBV6-5 to TRBJ1-1; possibly TRBD1 for D (5 bases). The V end lost 6 bases, the J end lost 6 bases, and 11 bases lay between the germline ends. CDR3 length equals 12 residues. Germline values: CDR1 MNHEY, CDR2 SVGAGI. For the CDR3, the DNA is TGTGCCAGCAGATCAGGGCTAGCTGAAGCTTTCTTT. Translation gives CASRSGLAEAFF.

The chain employs TRBV19 and TRBJ2-7, with TRBD2 identical over 7 bases. Per the germline V gene, CDR1 is LNHDA and CDR2 is SQIVND (reference sequence). With 4 bases clipped from V and 0 bases from J, the junction kept 9 bases outside the gene matches. This CDR3 is 16 amino acids long. This CDR3 is CASSTQVGGSSYEQYF. Here the CDR3 DNA reads TGTGCCAGTAGTACCCAAGTCGGGGGGAGCTCCTACGAGCAGTACTTC. Combining the CDR3 with reference TRBV19 and TRBJ2-7 gives the whole variable domain DGGITQSPKYLFRKEGQNVTLSCEQNLNHDAMYWYRQDPGQGLRLIYYSQIVNDFQKGDIAEGYSVSREKKESFPLTVTSAQKNPTAFYLCASSTQVGGSSYEQYFGPGTRLTVT.

The chain joins TRBV12-5 to TRBJ2-3; D ambiguous. Germline CDR1 reads LGHNT; CDR2 reads FRNRAP. V was cut by 0 bases and J by 2 bases, with 6 bases left in between. The CDR3 has 14 residues. The chain's CDR3 is CASGLVPNTDTQYF. CDR3 DNA: TGTGCTAGTGGTTTGGTCCCGAACACAGATACGCAGTATTTT.

This clonotype was counted a single time. This rearrangement joins TRBV2 to TRBJ1-6; 9 nucleotides align to TRBD1. Trimming took 3 bases from V and 9 from J; bases not matched to a gene: 6. Germline V lookup: CDR1 SNHLY, CDR2 FYNNEI. The length of the CDR3 is 15 residues. The CDR3, as DNA: TGTGCCAGCAGTGACTCCGGGACAGGGCTTTCACCCCTCCACTTT. It is translated as CASSDSGTGLSPLHF.

This clonotype was detected only once. This chain uses TRBV20-1 with TRBJ2-7; 8 nucleotides align to TRBD1. This CDR3 is 15 amino acids long. J lost 4 bases, V lost 3 bases, and 11 bases had no gene match. CDR1 DFQATT and CDR2 SNEGSKA come from the germline V gene (reference sequence). Written as DNA, the CDR3 is TGCAGTGCTAGTAACAGGGGGTCTCAGTGGTACGAGCAGTACTTC. This gives the protein CSASNRGSQWYEQYF.

The chain has TRBV29-1 and TRBJ1-1; D gene ambiguous. V lost 6 bases to trimming and J lost 1 base, with 6 bases between them. The CDR3 consists of 11 residues. CDR1 is SQVTM and CDR2 is ANQGSEA in the germline V gene. In nucleotides, the CDR3 is TGCAGCGTGCTAAGGAACACTGAAGCTTTCTTT. It translates to CSVLRNTEAFF. Using reference TRBV29-1 and TRBJ1-1 for the parts outside the CDR3, the full variable domain is SAVISQKPSRDICQRGTSLTIQCQVDSQVTMMFWYRQQPGQSLTLIATANQGSEATYESGFVIDKFPISRPNLTFSTLTVSNMSPEDSSIYLCSVLRNTEAFFGQGTRLTVV.

The CDR3: CASRGGVSYEQYF. The CDR3 nucleotides are TGTGCCAGCCGCGGTGGGGTCTCCTACGAGCAGTACTTC. This sequence joins TRBV4-2 and TRBJ2-7, with no clear D. The CDR3 extends over 13 amino acids. From germline, CDR1 is LGHNA and CDR2 YNFKEQ. Trimming stripped 8 bases from V and 0 bases from J, with 11 bases between.

The gene calls are TRBV6-2 or TRBV6-3 and TRBJ2-7; tentative D call: TRBD1 (5 bases). V was clipped by 8 bases and J by 3 bases, with 17 bases between them. CDR3 length: 14 residues. Germline values: CDR1 MNHEY, CDR2 SVGEGT. CDR3 sequence reads: CASPRWGRLYEQYF. CDR3 sequence (DNA): TGTGCCAGCCCTAGGTGGGGCCGGCTCTACGAGCAGTACTTC.

The rearrangement joins TRBV21-1 to TRBJ1-3; the table's TRBD1 call for D was not verified on the DNA. TRBV21-1 is annotated as a pseudogene. CDR3 length equals 14 residues. The CDR3, as DNA: TGTGCCAGCAGCAAAGGACAGGGTTGCCACACCATATATTTT. Its translation is CASSKGQGCHTIYF.

The V gene is TRBV30, the J gene TRBJ1-1; TRBD1 might be the D (5 bases). The CDR3 has 12 residues. Trimming cost V 3 bases and J 5 bases, with 10 bases left between them. In germline, CDR1 is GTSNPN, CDR2 SVGIG (reference sequence). The CDR3 protein is CAWRRGWTEAFF. CDR3 sequence (DNA): TGTGCCTGGAGGCGGGGGTGGACTGAAGCTTTCTTT.

This chain links TRBV30 with TRBJ1-3; TRBD1 might be the D (6 bases). The CDR3 covers 13 residues. The ends were cut back, 5 bases at V and 5 bases at J, with 13 bases in the middle. Per the germline V gene, CDR1 is GTSNPN and CDR2 is SVGIG (reference sequence). The CDR3 protein is CAWEKGGRNTIYF. CDR3 nucleotide sequence: TGTGCCTGGGAGAAAGGGGGAAGAAACACCATATATTTT.

This chain links TRBV2 with TRBJ1-3; no clear D gene. The V gene's germline CDR1 is SNHLY and CDR2 FYNNEI. Trimming removed 6 bases at V and 0 bases at J, with 6 bases between. This CDR3 has 13 residues. CDR3 sequence: CASSRDSGNTIYF. The CDR3 DNA follows: TGTGCCAGCAGCCGGGACTCTGGAAACACCATATATTTT. Together with reference TRBV2 and TRBJ1-3, the CDR3 gives the full variable domain: EPEVTQTPSHQVTQMGQEVILRCVPISNHLYFYWYRQILGQKVEFLVSFYNNEISEKSEIFDDQFSVERPDGSNFTLKIRSTKLEDSAMYFCASSRDSGNTIYFGEGSWLTVV.

V is TRBV4-2 and J is TRBJ2-3; D is perhaps TRBD2 (6 bases). The CDR3 is 17 amino acids. V gave up 3 bases and J gave up 1 base, with 17 bases separating them. Germline V gene sequence: CDR1 LGHNA, CDR2 YNFKEQ. The CDR3 sequence: CASSQTEAGLGTDTQYF. The CDR3 bases are TGTGCCAGCAGCCAGACCGAGGCGGGACTCGGCACAGATACGCAGTATTTT.

The gene calls are TRBV28 and TRBJ1-1; D uncertain. The CDR3 runs 14 residues. The V end lost 5 bases, the J end lost 1 base, and 11 bases lay between the germline ends. From germline, CDR1 is MDHEN and CDR2 SYDVKM. The CDR3 DNA reads as TGTGCCAGCAGTGTAGTCGGGCGGAACACTGAAGCTTTCTTT. It specifies CASSVVGRNTEAFF.

The rearrangement uses TRBV7-9 and TRBJ1-2, with a possible D match to TRBD1 (5 bases). From germline, CDR1 is SEHNR and CDR2 FQNEAQ (reference sequence). V lost 2 bases to trimming and J lost 3 bases, with 13 bases between them. This CDR3 comprises 15 residues. This chain's CDR3 is CASSLLGGSDYGYTF. The CDR3 bases are TGTGCCAGCAGCTTACTGGGGGGTAGTGACTATGGCTACACCTTC. The entire variable domain, with the rest obtained from reference TRBV7-9 and TRBJ1-2, is as follows: DTGVSQNPRHKITKRGQNVTFRCDPISEHNRLYWYRQTLGQGPEFLTYFQNEAQLEKSRLLSDRFSAERPKGSFSTLEIQRTEQGDSAMYLCASSLLGGSDYGYTFGSGTRLTVV.

The rearrangement links TRBV7-9 to TRBJ1-1; tentative D call: TRBD1 (6 bases). The V gene lost 1 base and the J gene lost 1 base, with 7 bases spanning the gap. CDR3 length: 14 residues. Germline CDR1 and CDR2: SEHNR and FQNEAQ (reference sequence). CDR3 residues: CASSLEGQNTEAFF. The CDR3, as DNA: TGTGCCAGCAGCTTAGAGGGACAGAACACTGAAGCTTTCTTT.

This chain links TRBV9 with TRBJ2-5; D is possibly TRBD1 or TRBD2 (6 bases each). The V end lost 0 bases, the J end lost 9 bases, and 12 bases lay between the germline ends. This CDR3 contains 13 residues. Germline CDR1 reads SGDLS; CDR2 reads YYNGEE. The CDR3: CASSVEGGGSQYF. DNA for the CDR3: TGTGCCAGCAGCGTAGAGGGGGGTGGGTCCCAGTACTTC.

This rearrangement joins TRBV6-5 to TRBJ2-4, with D perhaps being TRBD1 or TRBD2 (5 bases each). This CDR3 contains 13 residues. In germline, CDR1 is MNHEY, CDR2 SVGAGI. V was trimmed by 2 bases and J by 15 bases, leaving 17 bases between them. CDR3 amino acids: CASSYVDGAQGYF. The CDR3 bases are TGTGCCAGCAGTTACGTCGACGGGGCGCAGGGGTACTTC.

The CDR3, as DNA: TGTGCCAGCAGATTACTGGGGCCCGCCCCCGGGAACACTGAAGCTTTCTTT. This sequence encodes CASRLLGPAPGNTEAFF. This chain links TRBV6-2 or TRBV6-3 with TRBJ1-1, with a possible D match to TRBD1 (5 bases). The germline V gene has CDR1 MNHEY and CDR2 SVGEGT. V was pared by 6 bases and J by 1 base, with 21 bases between. The CDR3 loop spans 17 amino acids.